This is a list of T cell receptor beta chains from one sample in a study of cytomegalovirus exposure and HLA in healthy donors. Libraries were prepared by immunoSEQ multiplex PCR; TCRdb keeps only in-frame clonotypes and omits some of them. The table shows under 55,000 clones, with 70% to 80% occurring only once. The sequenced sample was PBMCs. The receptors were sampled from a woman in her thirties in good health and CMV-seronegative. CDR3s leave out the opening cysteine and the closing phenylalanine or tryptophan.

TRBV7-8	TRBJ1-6	ASSLLGRGTSPLH
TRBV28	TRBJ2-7	ASSLLPGGYEQY
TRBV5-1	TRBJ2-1	ASSSRLAGGYNEQF
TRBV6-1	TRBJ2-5	ASSEPRGRETQY
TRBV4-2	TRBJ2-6	ASSQMILQAGANVLT
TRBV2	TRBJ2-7	ASKRDTAYEQY
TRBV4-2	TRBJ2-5	ASSQDRGQTQY
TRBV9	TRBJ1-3	ASSEGSSGNTIY
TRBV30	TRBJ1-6	AWRGDRIFSPLH
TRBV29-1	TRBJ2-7	SVEVAGGLPYEQY
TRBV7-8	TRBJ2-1	ASSPDASGSGAYNEQF
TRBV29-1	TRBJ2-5	SVGTDAETQY